What follows are 31 T cell receptor beta chains derived from one specimen sequenced in a study of cytomegalovirus exposure and HLA in healthy donors. PCR employed 60 Vbeta and 13 Jbeta primers. Using immunoSEQ multiplex PCR, the repertoire was profiled, and TCRdb retains in-frame clones only, with some absent. This sample has under 300,000 clones; about 81% occur once, and the top ten carry about 7.5%. Sequenced sample: PBMCs. These TCRs come from a woman aged 60-75 years in good health and CMV-seropositive.

The chain employs TRBV5-1 and TRBJ2-5; the match to TRBD1 covers 9 bases. Germline lookup yields CDR1 SGHRS and CDR2 YFSETQ. V lost 3 bases to trimming and J lost 5 bases; unmatched junction nucleotides: 11. This CDR3 is built from 16 residues. Here the CDR3 reads CASSWAPTGGRETQYF. The CDR3 region has the DNA TGCGCCAGCAGCTGGGCCCCGACAGGGGGTAGGGAGACCCAGTACTTC.

This chain joins TRBV12-2 and TRBJ2-7; the table gives TRBD1 as D, unverified against the DNA. TRBV12-2 is described as a pseudogene. The CDR3 totals 17 residues. CDR3 bases: TGTGCAAGTCGCTTAGCCCCCCGGGACAGGATACCCTACGAGCAGTACTTC. The encoded protein is CASRLAPRDRIPYEQYF.

The chain joins TRBV5-4 to TRBJ2-7; D is ambiguous. This CDR3 contains 15 residues. Germline V CDR1 and CDR2: SGHNT, YYREEE (reference sequence). Trimming took 1 base from V and 0 from J, leaving 11 bases between them. The CDR3 DNA reads TGTGCCAGCAGCTTGTGGTCTAGGAGCTCCTACGAGCAGTACTTC. Translating gives CASSLWSRSSYEQYF.

The rearrangement uses TRBV6-4 and TRBJ2-1; perhaps TRBD2 as D (5 bases). CDR1 and CDR2 (germline): MRHNA, SNTAGT. The CDR3 spans 14 residues. Trimming removed 11 bases from V and 4 bases from J, with 18 bases in between. In DNA form, the CDR3 reads TGTGCCTCCCGTAGAGGGCCTCTTTACAATGAGCAGTTCTTC. Translating it yields CASRRGPLYNEQFF.

The chain couples TRBV6-5 to TRBJ1-3; D uncertain. V shed 6 bases and J shed 0 bases, with 6 bases lying between them. The CDR3 spans 13 residues. The V gene's germline CDR1 is MNHEY and CDR2 SVGAGI. The CDR3 loop is CASSANSGNTIYF. The CDR3 DNA follows: TGTGCCAGCAGCGCGAACTCTGGAAACACCATATATTTT.

The V gene is TRBV7-3, the J gene TRBJ1-1; D may be TRBD1 (5 bases). Trimming removed 5 bases at V and 8 bases at J, with 18 bases between. The CDR3 loop spans 14 amino acids. Germline-derived CDR1 and CDR2 are SGHTA and FQGTGA. This CDR3 is CASSPGGGRREAFF. For the CDR3, the DNA is TGTGCCAGCAGCCCGGGGGGGGGTAGACGCGAAGCTTTCTTT.

The chain combines TRBV5-1 with TRBJ2-3, with D possibly TRBD2 on 5 matching bases. Germline lookup yields CDR1 SGHRS and CDR2 YFSETQ. Trimming took 4 bases from V and 1 from J, leaving 16 bases between them. The CDR3 has 16 residues. This CDR3 is CASSLGLGGGTDTQYF. Written as DNA, the CDR3 is TGCGCCAGCAGCCTAGGACTCGGAGGTGGCACAGATACGCAGTATTTT. Full variable domain (remainder filled in from reference TRBV5-1 and TRBJ2-3): KAGVTQTPRYLIKTRGQQVTLSCSPISGHRSVSWYQQTPGQGLQFLFEYFSETQRNKGNFPGRFSGRQFSNSRSEMNVSTLELGDSALYLCASSLGLGGGTDTQYFGPGTRLTVL.

The chain has TRBV13 and TRBJ2-1; D perhaps matches TRBD2 (6 bases). Germline lookup yields CDR1 PRHDT and CDR2 FYEKMQ (reference sequence). The V end lost 6 bases, the J end lost 7 bases, and 16 bases lay between the germline ends. The CDR3 is 14 amino acids. The CDR3 region has the DNA TGTGCCAGCAGAAGGGAGCGGGTCGGGAATGAGCAGTTCTTC. Translation: CASRRERVGNEQFF.

This chain links TRBV29-1 with TRBJ2-1; TRBD2 matches 7 bases. V lost 3 bases and J lost 6; bases outside the gene matches: 8. CDR3 length: 14 amino acids. CDR1 and CDR2 (germline): SQVTM, ANQGSEA. CDR3 DNA: TGCAGCGTTGAGGTATTGGGCGGGAGCAATGAGCAGTTCTTC. Translated: CSVEVLGGSNEQFF.

The rearrangement joins TRBV15 to TRBJ2-1, with a possible D match to TRBD1 (5 bases). Trimming stripped 0 bases from V and 4 bases from J, with 13 bases between. The V gene's germline CDR1 is LNHNV and CDR2 YYDKDF (reference sequence). The CDR3 spans 16 residues. CDR3 region: CATSREVGQGYNEQFF. The DNA for the CDR3 is TGTGCCACCAGCAGAGAGGTTGGCCAGGGTTACAATGAGCAGTTCTTC.

The V gene is TRBV18, the J gene TRBJ1-5; possible D gene TRBD1, 5 bases. The CDR3 is made up of 17 amino acids. Trimming pared 6 bases from V and 0 bases from J, leaving 18 bases between. Germline CDR1 reads KGHSH; CDR2 reads LQKENI. The CDR3 loop is CASSPTRGERSNQPQHF. CDR3 in DNA: TGTGCCAGCTCTCCCACTCGGGGGGAACGTAGCAATCAGCCCCAGCATTTT.

This clone has just a few counts. This chain connects TRBV9 to TRBJ2-1; 9 nucleotides match TRBD1. The CDR3 length is 15 residues. From germline, CDR1 is SGDLS and CDR2 YYNGEE. Losses at the gene ends were 5 bases for V and 5 bases for J; bases not matched to a gene: 8. The CDR3 coding sequence is TGTGCCAGCAGTCTCCCGGGACAGGGTGACAATGAGCAGTTCTTC. It encodes CASSLPGQGDNEQFF.

The CDR3 nucleotides are TGCGCCAGCAGCCAAGATAGAGGGGGTACGGTGAATAAAGAGACCCAGTACTTC. It yields the protein CASSQDRGGTVNKETQYF. The rearrangement links TRBV4-1 to TRBJ2-5; possible D gene TRBD1, 6 bases. The CDR3 contains 18 residues. CDR1 MGHRA and CDR2 YSYEKL come from the germline V gene. Trimming left V 0 bases short and J 3 bases short, with 20 bases between.

V is TRBV12-5 and J is TRBJ1-2, with 7 bases lining up with TRBD1. The J segment lost 8 bases and the V segment lost 8 bases, leaving 14 bases of the junction unmatched. In germline, CDR1 is LGHNT, CDR2 FRNRAP. The CDR3 is made up of 14 amino acids. As DNA, the CDR3 is TGTGCTAGTACTCCGGACAGGTTGTCGGGCGGCTACACCTTC. Amino acid sequence: CASTPDRLSGGYTF.

This clone is a singleton in its sample. This chain connects TRBV19 to TRBJ1-4; possible D gene TRBD1, 6 bases. The germline CDR1 and CDR2 sequences are LNHDA and SQIVND (reference sequence). Between the trimmed V and J ends, which lost 9 bases and 10 bases, there was a span of 15 bases. The CDR3 is 12 residues long. The CDR3 DNA reads as TGTGCCAGCAGGCAGGGGTGGGGAAAACTGTTTTTT. Its protein is CASRQGWGKLFF.

The chain has TRBV19 and TRBJ2-1; D uncertain. The V gene lost 6 bases and the J gene lost 0 bases, with 9 bases spanning the gap. In germline, CDR1 is LNHDA, CDR2 SQIVND (reference sequence). There are 14 residues in the CDR3. CDR3 sequence: CASRMESSYNEQFF. CDR3 nucleotide sequence: TGTGCCAGTAGGATGGAGAGCTCCTACAATGAGCAGTTCTTC.

The chain links TRBV29-1 to TRBJ2-3; tentatively, D is TRBD1 (6 bases). CDR3 size: 13 residues. Trimming removed 2 bases at V and 4 bases at J, with 10 bases between. Germline CDR1 reads SQVTM; CDR2 reads ANQGSEA. CDR3 protein: CSVEWGRADTQYF. DNA for the CDR3: TGCAGCGTTGAATGGGGGCGCGCAGATACGCAGTATTTT.

V gene TRBV6-1 combines with J gene TRBJ2-7; TRBD1 aligns across 9 bases. The CDR3 has 15 amino acids. Germline assignment: CDR1 MNHNS and CDR2 SASEGT. The ends lost 8 bases at V and 1 base at J; junction bases unmatched: 9. The CDR3 loop is CASRAQQGASYEQYF. The CDR3 DNA follows: TGTGCCAGCCGGGCCCAACAGGGGGCATCCTACGAGCAGTACTTC.

The J gene is TRBJ2-2, the V gene TRBV10-3, with D perhaps TRBD2 (6 bases). V was cut by 0 bases and J by 2 bases, with 10 bases left in between. This CDR3 region has 16 residues. The germline V gene encodes CDR1 ENHRY and CDR2 SYGVKD. CDR3 loop: CAISESGLTNTGELFF. CDR3 nucleotide sequence: TGTGCCATCAGTGAGTCAGGACTAACCAACACCGGGGAGCTGTTTTTT.

This clone was seen just once. The rearrangement links TRBV2 to TRBJ1-1, with D perhaps TRBD1 (6 bases). Germline assignment: CDR1 SNHLY and CDR2 FYNNEI. The CDR3 is 13 amino acids. V was pared by 7 bases and J by 3 bases, with 12 bases between. CDR3 amino acids: CASKQGWYTEAFF. CDR3 sequence (DNA): TGTGCCAGCAAGCAGGGGTGGTACACTGAAGCTTTCTTT.

The chain has TRBV10-3 and TRBJ1-5; 9 bases map to TRBD1. Germline V lookup: CDR1 ENHRY, CDR2 SYGVKD. The ends lost 4 bases at V and 7 bases at J; junction bases unmatched: 5. The length of the CDR3 is 14 residues. The CDR3 DNA reads as TGTGCCATCAGTGCGGACAGGGGTGGGCAGCCCCAGCATTTT. It encodes CAISADRGGQPQHF.

V and J are TRBV18 and TRBJ2-5, with TRBD2 matching 7 bases. The CDR3 runs 15 residues. Germline CDR1 KGHSH, CDR2 LQKENI. The J segment lost 0 bases and the V segment lost 2 bases, leaving 3 bases of the junction unmatched. The CDR3 DNA sequence: TGTGCCAGCTCACCAGGGAGGGACTACCAAGAGACCCAGTACTTC. It specifies CASSPGRDYQETQYF.

The chain joins TRBV7-9 to TRBJ1-2; 9 nucleotides agree with TRBD1. The ends lost 5 bases at V and 2 bases at J; junction bases unmatched: 9. Germline CDR1 SEHNR, CDR2 FQNEAQ (reference sequence). The CDR3 is 16 amino acids. The DNA for the CDR3 is TGTGCCAGCAGCATCCGACAGGGGGGCTTAAACTATGGCTACACCTTC. Protein sequence: CASSIRQGGLNYGYTF.

This chain joins TRBV6-1 and TRBJ2-5, with TRBD1 matching over 12 bases. Germline V gene sequence: CDR1 MNHNS, CDR2 SASEGT. V shed 1 base, J shed 1 base, and the junction held 7 bases outside the gene matches. This CDR3 region has 18 residues. CDR3 nucleotides: TGTGCCAGCAGTGAAGGGGTGGGACAGGGGGCGGTCCAAGAGACCCAGTACTTC. Translated: CASSEGVGQGAVQETQYF.

The chain recombines TRBV6-5 with TRBJ2-7, with a tentative D call TRBD1 (6 bases). The CDR3 covers 14 residues. Germline CDR1 and CDR2: MNHEY and SVGAGI. The V gene lost 2 bases and the J gene lost 5 bases, with 13 bases spanning the gap. The CDR3 sequence is CASSYPGDLDEQYF. The CDR3 nucleotides are TGTGCCAGCAGTTACCCAGGGGATTTGGACGAGCAGTACTTC.

This chain links TRBV5-4 with TRBJ1-2; D possibly corresponds to TRBD1 (5 bases). The germline gives CDR1 SGHNT, CDR2 YYREEE (reference sequence). V was shortened by 2 bases and J by 5 bases, with 10 bases between the two germline ends. There are 13 residues in the CDR3. CDR3 sequence (DNA): TGTGCCAGCAGCTTCGACAGCCTTTATGGCTACACCTTC. It translates to CASSFDSLYGYTF. The whole variable domain, filled in from reference TRBV5-4 and TRBJ1-2, reads ETGVTQSPTHLIKTRGQQVTLRCSSQSGHNTVSWYQQALGQGPQFIFQYYREEENGRGNFPPRFSGLQFPNYSSELNVNALELDDSALYLCASSFDSLYGYTFGSGTRLTVV.

The gene calls are TRBV9 and TRBJ1-1; D might be TRBD1 (6 bases). The CDR3 covers 14 residues. The germline V gene encodes CDR1 SGDLS and CDR2 YYNGEE. V was cut by 5 bases and J by 7 bases, with 18 bases left in between. The CDR3 reads CASSPRGGAIEAFF. Here the CDR3 DNA reads TGTGCCAGCAGTCCTCGGGGGGGGGCAATTGAAGCTTTCTTT.

V is TRBV4-1 and J is TRBJ1-2; possible D gene TRBD1, 5 bases. Deletions cut 1 base from V and 7 bases from J, with 13 bases between. The germline V gene encodes CDR1 MGHRA and CDR2 YSYEKL. The CDR3 totals 14 residues. The CDR3 loop is CASSQVGTLVGYTF. CDR3 DNA: TGCGCCAGCAGCCAAGTGGGGACTCTGGTTGGCTACACCTTC.

This clone was detected only once. The chain employs TRBV19 and TRBJ2-1; 7 bases agree with TRBD2. The CDR3 covers 15 residues. The germline V gene has CDR1 LNHDA and CDR2 SQIVND (reference sequence). V trimming: 4 bases; J trimming: 9 bases; junction bases outside the gene matches: 12. CDR3 loop: CASSTLAGAPVEQFF. The CDR3 DNA sequence: TGTGCCAGTAGTACCCTTGCGGGAGCCCCGGTTGAGCAGTTCTTC.

The rearrangement joins TRBV5-6 to TRBJ2-2; D may be TRBD2 (6 bases). The germline CDR1 and CDR2 sequences are SGHDT and YYEEEE. The CDR3 length is 19 residues. Trimming removed 4 bases at V and 1 base at J, with 23 bases between. The CDR3 sequence: CASSVRDGRRQRNTGELFF. In DNA, the CDR3 is TGTGCCAGCAGCGTTAGGGATGGGAGGAGGCAACGGAACACCGGGGAGCTGTTTTTT.

Turning to this clone: One end of the junction is discordant with germline, which a read error may explain. The chain joins TRBV7-9 to TRBJ1-2; possibly TRBD1 for D (5 bases). This CDR3 is 12 amino acids long. Germline CDR1 reads SEHNR; CDR2 reads FQNEAQ (reference sequence). CDR3 coding DNA: TGTTCCAGCAGCAGTCCAGGGTATGGCTACACCTTC. It yields the protein CSSSSPGYGYTF.